A single sample gave rise to the 2 T cell receptor beta chains below, sequenced in a study of Ad26.COV2.S vaccination and SARS-CoV-2 variants. Sample treatment: roughly 19 received Ad26.COV2.S at low or high dose, single or two shots; 5 received placebo; per-sample allocation not given. Samples were taken on day 63 after the first vaccine or placebo injection. TCRdb keeps only in-frame clones here, not all; method: immunoSEQ multiplex PCR. The table lists about 440,000 clones, about 90% of them singletons. The sample in question was peripheral blood, obtained in a trial of Ad26.COV2.S vaccine versus placebo. The receptors here all came from a person aged 18-60 years who received the Ad26.COV2.S COVID-19 vaccine or a placebo.

The J gene is TRBJ2-1, the V gene TRBV4-3; no firm D call. Germline assignment: CDR1 LGHNA and CDR2 YSLEER. Trimming cost V 1 base and J 4 bases, with 8 bases left between them. CDR3 length equals 14 residues. CDR3 protein: CASSQVDGYNEQFF. CDR3 bases: TGCGCCAGCAGCCAAGTCGACGGTTACAATGAGCAGTTCTTC.

The gene calls are TRBV28 and TRBJ2-7; D ambiguous. This CDR3 has 17 residues. V was shortened by 6 bases and J by 4 bases, with 25 bases between the two germline ends. The germline gives CDR1 MDHEN, CDR2 SYDVKM. The CDR3 region has the DNA TGTGCCAGCAGCACCCGTGGGCCTTCGCCGGTCCCGTACGAGCAGTACTTC. Translation: CASSTRGPSPVPYEQYF.